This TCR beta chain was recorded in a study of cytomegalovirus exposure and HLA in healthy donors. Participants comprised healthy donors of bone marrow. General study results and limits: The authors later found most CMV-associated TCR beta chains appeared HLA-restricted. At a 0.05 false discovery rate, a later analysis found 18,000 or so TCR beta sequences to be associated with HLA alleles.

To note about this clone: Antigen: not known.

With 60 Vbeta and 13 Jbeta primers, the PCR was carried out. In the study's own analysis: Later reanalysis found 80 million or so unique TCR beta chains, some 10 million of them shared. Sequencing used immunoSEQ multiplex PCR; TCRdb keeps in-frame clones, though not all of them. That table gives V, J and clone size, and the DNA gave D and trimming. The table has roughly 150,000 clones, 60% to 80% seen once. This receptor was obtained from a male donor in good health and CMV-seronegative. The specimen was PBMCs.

The CDR3 here is CASSAHGGGQPQHF. The CDR3 DNA reads as TGTGCCAGCAGCGCCCACGGGGGTGGCCAGCCCCAGCATTTT. The chain links TRBV7-2 to TRBJ1-5; D perhaps matches TRBD1 (5 bases). The V end was cut by 5 bases, the J end by 7 bases, with 15 bases between. Germline V gene data show CDR1 as SGHTA and CDR2 as FQGNSA. CDR3 size: 14 residues. The full variable domain, in which reference TRBV7-2 and TRBJ1-5 provide the parts outside the CDR3, is GAGVSQSPSNKVTEKGKDVELRCDPISGHTALYWYRQSLGQGLEFLIYFQGNSAPDKSGLPSDRFSAERTGGSVSTLTIQRTQQEDSAVYLCASSAHGGGQPQHFGDGTRLSIL.